The clone carrying this T cell receptor (beta chain) was counted many times. The target antigen is unknown. V was cut by 6 bases and J by 4 bases, with 10 bases left in between. The CDR3 runs 12 residues. The germline V gene has CDR1 DFQATT and CDR2 SNEGSKA (reference sequence). Amplified TCR beta CDR3 regions came from RNA transcripts. The HTBI primer set served for first-round RT-PCR of the TCR CDR3. MiXCR, applied by TCRdb to the multiplex PCR reads, yields one record per CDR3 protein. The table lists roughly 380,000 distinct CDR3 sequences, approximately 14% of them singletons, with more than 9.5% in the top ten. This specimen comes from a study of T cells in Graves' hyperthyroidism and ophthalmopathy. Findings of the study overall: Among thyroid clonotypes expanded above 0.001, most also appeared in blood.

In patients aged 18 to 65, hyperthyroidism was newly diagnosed, with duration under 2 months. This clonotype originated in a woman aged 60-75 years with Graves' hyperthyroidism. Source material: blood. The chain uses TRBV20-1 and TRBJ2-1; D may be TRBD2 (6 bases). The CDR3 region has the DNA TGCAGTGCCGTAGCGGCATACAATGAGCAGTTCTTC. Protein sequence: CSAVAAYNEQFF.